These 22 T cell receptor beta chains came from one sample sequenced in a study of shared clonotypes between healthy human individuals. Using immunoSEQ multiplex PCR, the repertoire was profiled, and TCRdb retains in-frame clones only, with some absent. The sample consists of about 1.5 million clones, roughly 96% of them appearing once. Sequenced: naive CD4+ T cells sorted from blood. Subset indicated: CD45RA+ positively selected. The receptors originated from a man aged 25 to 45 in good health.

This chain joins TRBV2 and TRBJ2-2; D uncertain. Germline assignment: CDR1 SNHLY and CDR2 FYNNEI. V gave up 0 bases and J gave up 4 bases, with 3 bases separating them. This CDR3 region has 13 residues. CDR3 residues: CASSEAFTGELFF. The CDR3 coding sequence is TGTGCCAGCAGTGAAGCCTTCACCGGGGAGCTGTTTTTT. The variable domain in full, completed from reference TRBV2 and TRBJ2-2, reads EPEVTQTPSHQVTQMGQEVILRCVPISNHLYFYWYRQILGQKVEFLVSFYNNEISEKSEIFDDQFSVERPDGSNFTLKIRSTKLEDSAMYFCASSEAFTGELFFGEGSRLTVL.

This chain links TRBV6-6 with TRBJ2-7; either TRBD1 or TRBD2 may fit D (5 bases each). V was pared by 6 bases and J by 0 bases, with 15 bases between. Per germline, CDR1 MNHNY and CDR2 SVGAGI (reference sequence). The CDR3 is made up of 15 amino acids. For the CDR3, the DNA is TGTGCCAGCAGCCCCGGGGCCGAATCCTCCTACGAGCAGTACTTC. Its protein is CASSPGAESSYEQYF.

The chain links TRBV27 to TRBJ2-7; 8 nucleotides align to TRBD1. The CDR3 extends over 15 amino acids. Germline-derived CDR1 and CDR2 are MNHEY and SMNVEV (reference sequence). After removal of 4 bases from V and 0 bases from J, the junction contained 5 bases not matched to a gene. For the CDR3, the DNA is TGTGCCAGCAGTTCCCGGACAGGGTACTCCTACGAGCAGTACTTC. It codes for CASSSRTGYSYEQYF.

The CDR3 is CGVGQGIYEQYF. CDR3 nucleotides: TGTGGGGTCGGACAGGGGATCTACGAGCAGTACTTC. The chain combines TRBV6-6 with TRBJ2-7; 9 bases line up with TRBD1. Germline CDR1 reads MNHNY; CDR2 reads SVGAGI (reference sequence). The CDR3 is 12 residues long.

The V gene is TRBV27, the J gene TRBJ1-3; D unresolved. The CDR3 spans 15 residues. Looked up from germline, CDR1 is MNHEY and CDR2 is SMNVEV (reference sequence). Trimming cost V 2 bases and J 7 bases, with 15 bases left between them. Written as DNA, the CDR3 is TGTGCCAGCAGTTTAGGTCTCGGGCAGCCTAACACCATATATTTT. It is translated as CASSLGLGQPNTIYF.

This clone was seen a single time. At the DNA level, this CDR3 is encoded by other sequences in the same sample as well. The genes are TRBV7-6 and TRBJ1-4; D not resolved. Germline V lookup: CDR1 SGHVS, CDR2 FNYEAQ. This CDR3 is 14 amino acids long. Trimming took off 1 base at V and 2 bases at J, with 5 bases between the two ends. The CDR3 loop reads CASSLGSTNEKLFF. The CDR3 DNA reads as TGTGCCAGCAGCTTAGGGAGTACTAATGAAAAACTGTTTTTT.

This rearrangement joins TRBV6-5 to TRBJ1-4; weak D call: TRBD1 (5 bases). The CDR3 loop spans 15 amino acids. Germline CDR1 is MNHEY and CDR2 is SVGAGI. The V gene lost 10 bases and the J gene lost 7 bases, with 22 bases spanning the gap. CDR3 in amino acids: CATRRAGGSIEKLFF. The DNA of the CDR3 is TGTGCCACTAGGAGGGCGGGGGGGAGTATTGAAAAACTGTTTTTT.

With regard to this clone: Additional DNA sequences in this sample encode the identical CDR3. The CDR3 DNA reads as TGTGCCAGCGGCAGCTACGAGCAGTACTTC. It translates to CASGSYEQYF. The chain is built from TRBV6-1 and TRBJ2-7; no definite D call. The CDR3 sequence is 10 residues long. In germline, CDR1 is MNHNS, CDR2 SASEGT. Trimming took 8 bases from V and 3 from J, leaving 5 bases between them.

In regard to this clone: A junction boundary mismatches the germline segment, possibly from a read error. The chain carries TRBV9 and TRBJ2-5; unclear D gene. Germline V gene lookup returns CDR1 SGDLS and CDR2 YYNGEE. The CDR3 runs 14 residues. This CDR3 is CASGVVAGWETQYF. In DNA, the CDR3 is TGTGCCAGCGGCGTAGTTGCTGGGTGGGAGACCCAGTACTTC.

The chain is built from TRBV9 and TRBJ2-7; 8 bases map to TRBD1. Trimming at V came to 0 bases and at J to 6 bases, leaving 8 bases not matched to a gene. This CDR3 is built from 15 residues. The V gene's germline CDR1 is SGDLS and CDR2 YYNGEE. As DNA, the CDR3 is TGTGCCAGCAGCGTAGCCCTAGACAGGGGAAGCGAGCAGTACTTC. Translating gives CASSVALDRGSEQYF.

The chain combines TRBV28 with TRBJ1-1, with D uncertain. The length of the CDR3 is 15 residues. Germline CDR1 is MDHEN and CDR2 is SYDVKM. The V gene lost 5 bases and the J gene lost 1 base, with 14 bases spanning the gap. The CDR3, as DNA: TGTGCCAGCAGTCCCCACAGAAAACCGAACACTGAAGCTTTCTTT. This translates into CASSPHRKPNTEAFF.

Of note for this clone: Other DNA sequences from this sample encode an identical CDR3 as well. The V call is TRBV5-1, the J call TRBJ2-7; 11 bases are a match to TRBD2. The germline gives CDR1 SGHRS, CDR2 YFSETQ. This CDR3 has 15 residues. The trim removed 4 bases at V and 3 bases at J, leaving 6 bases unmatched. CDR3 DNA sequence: TGCGCCAGCAGCGCGGGACTAGCGGATAGCTACGAGCAGTACTTC. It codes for CASSAGLADSYEQYF.

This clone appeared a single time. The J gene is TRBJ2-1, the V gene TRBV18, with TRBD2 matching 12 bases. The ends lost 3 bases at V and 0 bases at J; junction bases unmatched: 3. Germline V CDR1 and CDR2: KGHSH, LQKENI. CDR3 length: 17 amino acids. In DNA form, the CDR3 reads TGTGCCAGCTCACCCCGGACTAGCGGGAACTCCTACAATGAGCAGTTCTTC. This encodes CASSPRTSGNSYNEQFF.

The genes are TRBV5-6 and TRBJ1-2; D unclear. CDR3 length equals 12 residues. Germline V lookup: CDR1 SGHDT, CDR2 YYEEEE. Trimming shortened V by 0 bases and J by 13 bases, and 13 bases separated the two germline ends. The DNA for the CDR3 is TGTGCCAGCAGCTTGGGAAGGGTTAGTTTCACCTTC. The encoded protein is CASSLGRVSFTF.

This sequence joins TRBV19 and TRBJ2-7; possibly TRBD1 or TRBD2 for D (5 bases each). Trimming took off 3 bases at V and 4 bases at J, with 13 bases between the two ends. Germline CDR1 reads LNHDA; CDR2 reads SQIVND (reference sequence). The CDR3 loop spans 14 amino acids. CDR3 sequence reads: CASSIAGAQYEQYF. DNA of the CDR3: TGTGCCAGTAGTATCGCCGGGGCACAATACGAGCAGTACTTC.

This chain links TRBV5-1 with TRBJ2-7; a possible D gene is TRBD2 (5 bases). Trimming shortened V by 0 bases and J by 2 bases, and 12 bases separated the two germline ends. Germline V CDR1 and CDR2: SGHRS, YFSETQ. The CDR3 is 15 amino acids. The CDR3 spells CASSLVVGRPYEQYF. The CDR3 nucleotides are TGCGCCAGCAGCTTGGTAGTAGGGAGACCCTACGAGCAGTACTTC.

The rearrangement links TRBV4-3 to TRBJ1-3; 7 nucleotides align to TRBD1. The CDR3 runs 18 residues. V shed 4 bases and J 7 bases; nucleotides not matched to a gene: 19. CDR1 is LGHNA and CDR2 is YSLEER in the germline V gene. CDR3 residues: CASSLQKGAGALGNTIYF. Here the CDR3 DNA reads TGCGCCAGCAGCCTCCAAAAGGGGGCAGGGGCGTTAGGCAACACCATATATTTT.

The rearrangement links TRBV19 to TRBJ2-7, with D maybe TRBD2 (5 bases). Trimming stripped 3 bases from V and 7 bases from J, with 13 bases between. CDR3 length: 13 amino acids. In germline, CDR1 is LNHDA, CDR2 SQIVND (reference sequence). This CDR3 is CASSISGNGEQYF. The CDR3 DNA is TGTGCCAGTAGTATCTCGGGGAATGGGGAGCAGTACTTC.

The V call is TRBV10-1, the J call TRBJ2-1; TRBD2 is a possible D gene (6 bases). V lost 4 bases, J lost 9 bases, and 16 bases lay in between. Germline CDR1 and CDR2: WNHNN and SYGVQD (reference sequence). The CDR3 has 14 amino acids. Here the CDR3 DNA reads TGCGCCAGCAGTGGGAGGGACCGGATAGGTGAGCAGTTCTTC. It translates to CASSGRDRIGEQFF.

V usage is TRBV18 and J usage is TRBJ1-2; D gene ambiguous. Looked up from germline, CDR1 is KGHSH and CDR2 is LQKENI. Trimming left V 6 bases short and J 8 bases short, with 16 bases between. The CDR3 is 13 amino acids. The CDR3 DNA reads TGTGCCAGCTCCCCCGGCGGCCTGAAAGGCTACACCTTC. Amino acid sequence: CASSPGGLKGYTF. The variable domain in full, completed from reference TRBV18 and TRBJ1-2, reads NAGVMQNPRHLVRRRGQEARLRCSPMKGHSHVYWYRQLPEEGLKFMVYLQKENIIDESGMPKERFSAEFPKEGPSILRIQQVVRGDSAAYFCASSPGGLKGYTFGSGTRLTVV.

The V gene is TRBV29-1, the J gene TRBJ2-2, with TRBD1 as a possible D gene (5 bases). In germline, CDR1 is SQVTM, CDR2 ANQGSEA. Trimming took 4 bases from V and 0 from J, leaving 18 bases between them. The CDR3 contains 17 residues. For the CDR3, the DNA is TGCAGCGTTGCTTTCACAGGAGTCGGACCGAACACCGGGGAGCTGTTTTTT. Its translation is CSVAFTGVGPNTGELFF.

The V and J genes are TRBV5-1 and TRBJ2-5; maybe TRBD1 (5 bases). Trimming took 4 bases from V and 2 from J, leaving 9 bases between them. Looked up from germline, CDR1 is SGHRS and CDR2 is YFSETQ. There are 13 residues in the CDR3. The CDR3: CASSIGHQETQYF. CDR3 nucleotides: TGCGCCAGCAGCATCGGACATCAAGAGACCCAGTACTTC.